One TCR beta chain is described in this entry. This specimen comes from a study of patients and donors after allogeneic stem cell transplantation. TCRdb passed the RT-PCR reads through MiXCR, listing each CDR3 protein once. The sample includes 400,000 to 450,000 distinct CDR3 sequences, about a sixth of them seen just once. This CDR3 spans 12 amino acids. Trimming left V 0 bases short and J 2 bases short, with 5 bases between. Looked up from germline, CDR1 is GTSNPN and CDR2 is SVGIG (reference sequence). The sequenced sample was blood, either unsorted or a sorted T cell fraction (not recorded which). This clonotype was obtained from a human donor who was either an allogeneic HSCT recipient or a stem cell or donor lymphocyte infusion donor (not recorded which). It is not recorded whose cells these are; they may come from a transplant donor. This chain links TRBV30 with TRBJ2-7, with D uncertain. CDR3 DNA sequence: TGTGCCTGGAGTGTATTGGCCTACGAGCAGTACTTC. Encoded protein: CAWSVLAYEQYF.